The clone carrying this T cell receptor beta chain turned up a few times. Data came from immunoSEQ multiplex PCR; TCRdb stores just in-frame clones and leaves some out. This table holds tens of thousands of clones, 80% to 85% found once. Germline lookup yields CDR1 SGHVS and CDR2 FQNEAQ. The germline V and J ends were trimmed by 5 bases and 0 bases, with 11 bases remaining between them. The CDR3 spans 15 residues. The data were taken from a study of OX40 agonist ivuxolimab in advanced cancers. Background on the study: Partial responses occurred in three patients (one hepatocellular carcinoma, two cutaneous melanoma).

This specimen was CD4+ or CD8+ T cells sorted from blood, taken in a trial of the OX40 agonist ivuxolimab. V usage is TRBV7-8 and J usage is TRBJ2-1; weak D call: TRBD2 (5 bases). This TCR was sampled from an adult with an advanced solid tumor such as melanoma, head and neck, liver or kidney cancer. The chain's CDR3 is CASSNRRDSYNEQFF. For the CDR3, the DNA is TGTGCCAGCAGCAACCGCCGGGACTCCTACAATGAGCAGTTCTTC. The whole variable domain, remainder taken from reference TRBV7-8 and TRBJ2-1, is GAGVSQSPRYKVAKRGQDVALRCDPISGHVSLFWYQQALGQGPEFLTYFQNEAQLDKSGLPSDRFFAERPEGSVSTLKIQRTQQEDSAVYLCASSNRRDSYNEQFFGPGTRLTVL.